This T cell receptor beta chain was identified during a study of cytomegalovirus exposure and HLA in healthy donors. Study details: Most donors, about 77% of over 300 genotyped, fell in the Caucasian-associated ancestry cluster.

The CDR3 length is 12 residues. Trimming stripped 3 bases from V and 8 bases from J, with 8 bases between. CDR1 LNHDA and CDR2 SQIVND come from the germline V gene (reference sequence). 13 Jbeta primers and 60 Vbeta primers were used for the PCR. Method: immunoSEQ multiplex PCR; TCRdb's copy keeps in-frame clones and lacks some. The sample carries approximately 160,000 clones, around 81% recorded once. The TCR originated in a middle-aged man in good health and CMV-seronegative. The rearrangement uses TRBV19 and TRBJ1-5; TRBD1 might be the D (5 bases). The sequencing sample was made of PBMCs. The CDR3 here is CASSMGGEPQHF. In DNA form, the CDR3 reads TGTGCCAGTAGTATGGGGGGTGAGCCCCAGCATTTT. Looking up the rest from reference TRBV19 and TRBJ1-5 gives the full variable domain: DGGITQSPKYLFRKEGQNVTLSCEQNLNHDAMYWYRQDPGQGLRLIYYSQIVNDFQKGDIAEGYSVSREKKESFPLTVTSAQKNPTAFYLCASSMGGEPQHFGDGTRLSIL.